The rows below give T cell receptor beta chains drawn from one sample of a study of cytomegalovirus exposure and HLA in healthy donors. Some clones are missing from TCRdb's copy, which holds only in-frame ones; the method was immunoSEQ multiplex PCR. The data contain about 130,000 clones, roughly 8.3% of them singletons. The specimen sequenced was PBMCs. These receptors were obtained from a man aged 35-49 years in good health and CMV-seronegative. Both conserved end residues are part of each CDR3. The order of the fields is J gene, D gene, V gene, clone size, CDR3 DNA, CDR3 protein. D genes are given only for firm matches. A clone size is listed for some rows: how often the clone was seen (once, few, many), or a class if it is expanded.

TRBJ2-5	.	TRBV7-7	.	TGTGCCAGCAGCTTAGCTTTTCCGTCGAGTACCCAGTACTTC	CASSLAFPSSTQYF
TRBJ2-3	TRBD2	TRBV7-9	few	TGTGCGGGGGGGGTTGTTACAGATACGCAGTATTTT	CAGGVVTDTQYF
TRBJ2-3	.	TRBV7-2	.	TGTGCCAGCAGCTTAGATGTCAGGGGACAGACTAGGTATTTT	CASSLDVRGQTRYF
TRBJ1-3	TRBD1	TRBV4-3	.	TGCGCCAGCAGCTCTGGGACAGGAGAATCTGGAAACACCATATATTTT	CASSSGTGESGNTIYF
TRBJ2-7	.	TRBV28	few	TGTGCCAGCAGTGTTAACTACGAGCAGTACTTC	CASSVNYEQYF
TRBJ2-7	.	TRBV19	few	TGTGCCAGTAGTCCTACAGTCTTTTACGAGCAGTACTTC	CASSPTVFYEQYF
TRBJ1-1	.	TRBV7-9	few	TGTGCCAGCAGCTTATACAGTACCGAAGCTTTCTTT	CASSLYSTEAFF
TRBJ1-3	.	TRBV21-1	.	TGTGCCAGCAGCAAAGAGTCAACAGGGCGAAACACCATATATTTT	CASSKESTGRNTIYF
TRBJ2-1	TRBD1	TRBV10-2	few	TGCGCCAGCAGTGAGAATAGGGGGCGCTCGCTCTTC	CASSENRGRSLF
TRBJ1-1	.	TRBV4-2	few	TGTGCCAGCAGCCAAGTTAGTGCCCCGGAAGCTTTCTTT	CASSQVSAPEAFF
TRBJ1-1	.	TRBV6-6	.	TGTGCCAGCAGTTACGACAGTGTAATGAACACTGAAGCTTTCTTT	CASSYDSVMNTEAFF
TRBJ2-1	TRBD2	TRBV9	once	TGTGCCAGCAGCGGGACTAGCGGGGCCTACAATGAGCAGTTCTTC	CASSGTSGAYNEQFF
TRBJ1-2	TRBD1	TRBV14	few	TGTGCCAGCAGCCAAGTAAAGGGACAGAGAAACTATGGCTACACCTTC	CASSQVKGQRNYGYTF
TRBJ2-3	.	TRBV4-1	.	TGCGCCAGCAGCCGACCGGAGCTAGATACGCAGTATTTT	CASSRPELDTQYF
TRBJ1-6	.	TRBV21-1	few	TGTGCCAGCAGCAAAAAATGGTGGCCAGGGGACACAAAGAATTCACCCCTCCACTTT	CASSKKWWPGDTKNSPLHF
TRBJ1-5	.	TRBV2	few	TGTGCCAGCAGTGAACGACCGGGGGGTCAGCCCCAGCATTTT	CASSERPGGQPQHF
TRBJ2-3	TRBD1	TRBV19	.	TGTGCCAGTAGTGGGGGACAGGGAGGTTTCACAGATACGCAGTATTTT	CASSGGQGGFTDTQYF
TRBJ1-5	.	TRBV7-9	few	TGTGCCAGCAGCTCCTCCGATGACAGCAATAGCAATCAGCCCCAGCATTTT	CASSSSDDSNSNQPQHF
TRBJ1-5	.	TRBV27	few	TGTGCCAGCAGGGCGGAATATAGCAATCAGCCCCAGCATTTT	CASRAEYSNQPQHF
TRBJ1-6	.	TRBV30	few	TGTGCCTGGAGTGTACTGCAGGGGCCTAATTCACCCCTCCACTTT	CAWSVLQGPNSPLHF
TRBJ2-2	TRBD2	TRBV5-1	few	TGCGCCAGCAGCTGGGGACTAGTGGAGAACACCGGGGAGCTGTTTTTT	CASSWGLVENTGELFF
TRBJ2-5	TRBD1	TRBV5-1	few	TGCGCCAGCAGCTTGGCCGAGACAGGGCCACAAGAGACCCAGTACTTC	CASSLAETGPQETQYF
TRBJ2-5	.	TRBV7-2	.	TGTGCCAGCACCGCGGTAAGGGGTGGTGGAGAGACCCAGTACTTC	CASTAVRGGGETQYF
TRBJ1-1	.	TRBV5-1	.	TGCGCCAGCAGCTTTACAGGGTATAACACTGAAGCTTTCTTT	CASSFTGYNTEAFF
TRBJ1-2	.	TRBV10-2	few	TGCGCCAGCAGTGATCTCGATGGCTACACCTTC	CASSDLDGYTF
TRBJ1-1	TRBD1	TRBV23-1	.	TGCGCCAGCAGTCTTATGCAGGGGGGCACTGAAGCTTTCTTT	CASSLMQGGTEAFF
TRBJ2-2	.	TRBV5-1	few	TGCGCCAGCAGCTTGGCGGGTAGCCTAAACACCGGGGAGCTGTTTTTT	CASSLAGSLNTGELFF
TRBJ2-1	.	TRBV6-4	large	TGTGCCAGCAGTGATGGGCAGGGGATGGGTGAGCTTAAGCAGTTCTTC	CASSDGQGMGELKQFF
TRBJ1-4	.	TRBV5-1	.	TGCGCCAGCAGCTTGGGGACAGCAACTAATGAAAAACTGTTTTTT	CASSLGTATNEKLFF
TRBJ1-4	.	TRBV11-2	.	TGTGCCAGCAGCTCCACAGTAGTCGTAGCTAATGAAAAACTGTTTTTT	CASSSTVVVANEKLFF
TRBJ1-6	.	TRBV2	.	TGTGCCAGCAGTGATGGGAGGGGAAATTCACCCCTCCACTTT	CASSDGRGNSPLHF